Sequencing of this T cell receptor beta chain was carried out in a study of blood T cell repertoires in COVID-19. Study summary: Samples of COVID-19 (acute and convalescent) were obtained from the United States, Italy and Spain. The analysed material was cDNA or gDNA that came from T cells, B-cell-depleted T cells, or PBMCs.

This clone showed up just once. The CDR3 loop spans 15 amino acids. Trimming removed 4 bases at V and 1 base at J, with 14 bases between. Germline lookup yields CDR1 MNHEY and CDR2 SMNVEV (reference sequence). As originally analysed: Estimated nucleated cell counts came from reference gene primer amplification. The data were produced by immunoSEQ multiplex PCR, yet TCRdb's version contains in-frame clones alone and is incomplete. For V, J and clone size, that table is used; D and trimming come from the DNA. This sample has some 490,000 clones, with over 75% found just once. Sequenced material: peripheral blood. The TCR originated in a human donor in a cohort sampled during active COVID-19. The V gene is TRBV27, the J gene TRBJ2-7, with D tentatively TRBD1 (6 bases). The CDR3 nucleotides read TGTGCCAGCAGTTATTTGCCAGGGGATTCCTACGAGCAGTACTTC. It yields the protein CASSYLPGDSYEQYF.